This T cell receptor (beta chain) came from a study of CD8 T cells in ankylosing spondylitis. Study-wide results and caveats: Reportedly, matched ankylosing spondylitis synovial fluid was significantly enriched for disease-linked clones. Some motif variants had been reported before (in reactive arthritis synovial fluid and blood). Blood of patients with ankylosing spondylitis appeared to be characterized by a TCR beta motif of 8 or 9 highly homologous variants.

Library preparation for TCR beta used quantitative 5'-RACE with molecular barcodes. TCRdb re-called the 5' RACE reads with MiXCR, one entry per CDR3 protein. Of 150,000 to 200,000 distinct CDR3 sequences listed, roughly 34% are singletons. This clonotype showed up just a few times. Its target is not known. Germline lookup yields CDR1 SGHNT and CDR2 YYREEE (reference sequence). The CDR3 is 16 residues long. Trimming took 2 bases from V and 1 from J, leaving 15 bases between them. Input material: synovial fluid, either unsorted or a sorted T cell fraction (not recorded which). V usage is TRBV5-4 and J usage is TRBJ1-1; D gene uncertain. This TCR came from a male donor with ankylosing spondylitis. The DNA for the CDR3 is TGTGCCAGCAGCTTCACCATGAAGCCCCAGAACACTGAAGCTTTCTTT. It specifies CASSFTMKPQNTEAFF.